This T cell receptor beta chain was sequenced during a study of OX40 agonist ivuxolimab in advanced cancers. V was clipped by 6 bases and J by 6 bases; unmatched bases: 7. Germline values: CDR1 MNHEY, CDR2 SMNVEV (reference sequence). The CDR3 is 15 amino acids. Profiling relied on immunoSEQ multiplex PCR, and the TCRdb table lists in-frame clones only, not all of them. The profile shows some 62,000 clones, less than 95% of them singletons. For this clone: Its antigen is not known.

Study-wide findings and caveats: In the 0.1 to 3.0 mg/kg range, CD4+ and CD8+ blood T cells had expanded clonally by week 6. Antigen specificity was not determined for the expanded peripheral T cells.

The sequenced sample was CD4+ or CD8+ T cells sorted from blood, obtained in a trial of the OX40 agonist ivuxolimab. The J gene is TRBJ2-5, the V gene TRBV27, with 13 bases identical to TRBD2. This receptor was identified in an adult with an advanced solid tumor such as melanoma, head and neck, liver or kidney cancer. DNA of the CDR3: TGTGCCAGCAGCACACTAGCGGGAGGGCCAAAGACCCAGTACTTC. This translates into CASSTLAGGPKTQYF.